Each of the 26 T cell receptor beta chains below was sequenced from the same sample in a study of blood T cells in healthy people across ages. For the second PCR, which ran for 7 to 11 cycles, a sample-barcoded 5' primer and a J-beta primer mix were used. TCRdb used MiXCR to reprocess the 5' RACE reads, holding one entry per CDR3 protein. This sample carries around 500,000 distinct CDR3 sequences, 25% to 35% of them seen once, and the ten largest clones take approximately 3.3%. Separately, the same data were catalogued under a study of T cells of mothers and their children.

The sequenced sample was blood. The receptors shown here come from a boy between 2 and 15 years old in good health.

The CDR3 loop reads CASTVLVGQGSTGELFF. The DNA of the CDR3 is TGTGCCAGCACTGTGTTGGTGGGACAGGGATCCACCGGGGAGCTGTTTTTT. The rearrangement links TRBV6-1 to TRBJ2-2, with TRBD1 matching 9 bases. CDR3 length: 17 residues. Unmatched junction bases numbered 13, after V lost 7 bases and J lost 4 bases. CDR1 and CDR2 from the germline V gene are MNHNS and SASEGT.

This clonotype showed up just a few times. V usage is TRBV5-1 and J usage is TRBJ2-1; D tentatively fits TRBD1 or TRBD2 (6 bases each). The CDR3 has 16 amino acids. The V gene lost 0 bases and the J gene lost 4 bases, with 14 bases spanning the gap. Germline CDR1 and CDR2: SGHRS and YFSETQ. This chain's CDR3 is CASSLAPGADYNEQFF. CDR3 coding DNA: TGCGCCAGCAGCTTGGCTCCGGGGGCCGATTACAATGAGCAGTTCTTC.

The chain links TRBV20-1 to TRBJ1-6; D is perhaps TRBD1 (5 bases). Trimming cost V 1 base and J 8 bases, with 6 bases left between them. Per germline, CDR1 DFQATT and CDR2 SNEGSKA (reference sequence). CDR3 length: 12 amino acids. CDR3 in amino acids: CSARVRDSPLHF. For the CDR3, the DNA is TGCAGTGCTAGAGTCAGGGATTCACCCCTCCACTTT.

This clonotype has just a few counts. The rearrangement links TRBV30 to TRBJ1-1, with D hard to call. This CDR3 is 13 amino acids long. Per the germline V gene, CDR1 is GTSNPN and CDR2 is SVGIG (reference sequence). V was shortened by 4 bases and J by 2 bases, with 11 bases between the two germline ends. This chain's CDR3 is CAWTPGANTEAFF. The DNA of the CDR3 is TGTGCCTGGACCCCAGGTGCCAACACTGAAGCTTTCTTT.

With respect to this clonotype: One end of the junction is discordant with germline, which a read error may explain. The chain links TRBV12-3 or TRBV12-4 to TRBJ2-3, with a tentative D call TRBD1 (6 bases). This CDR3 region has 15 residues. The CDR3: CASSSRTESTDAQYF. The CDR3 DNA follows: TGTGCCAGCAGTAGCCGGACAGAAAGCACAGATGCGCAGTATTTT.

This chain joins TRBV7-3 and TRBJ1-5; TRBD1 matches at 7 bases. Germline V lookup: CDR1 SGHTA, CDR2 FQGTGA. The J segment lost 6 bases and the V segment lost 4 bases, leaving 12 bases of the junction unmatched. The CDR3 runs 16 residues. CDR3 DNA: TGTGCCAGCAGCTACTTAGAGACAGGGTATCGTCAGCCCCAGCATTTT. This gives the protein CASSYLETGYRQPQHF.

This clonotype showed up just a few times. V usage is TRBV9 and J usage is TRBJ1-1; D gene unclear. With 0 bases removed from V and 11 bases from J, the gap between germline ends came to 11 bases. Germline V CDR1 and CDR2: SGDLS, YYNGEE. The CDR3 totals 12 residues. CDR3 coding DNA: TGTGCCAGCAGCGTAGGTGGCCAGGAGGCTTTCTTT. Its translation is CASSVGGQEAFF.

This clonotype turned up a few times. The chain links TRBV4-3 to TRBJ2-3, with 9 nucleotides matching TRBD2. The J segment lost 1 base and the V segment lost 0 bases, leaving 8 bases of the junction unmatched. The CDR3 loop spans 18 amino acids. Germline V gives CDR1 LGHNA, CDR2 YSLEER. In DNA, the CDR3 is TGCGCCAGCAGCCAAGACGCTTTGGCGGGAGGGCGCACAGATACGCAGTATTTT. Translated: CASSQDALAGGRTDTQYF.

This clonotype was picked up a small number of times. This chain uses TRBV27 with TRBJ2-3; 11 nucleotides align to TRBD2. The length of the CDR3 is 15 residues. Germline-derived CDR1 and CDR2 are MNHEY and SMNVEV (reference sequence). The V segment lost 10 bases and the J segment 2 bases; nucleotides outside the gene matches: 8. The CDR3 region has the DNA TGTGCCAACAACCAACTAGCGGGGGTCACAGATACGCAGTATTTT. This codes for CANNQLAGVTDTQYF.

This clonotype was observed a few times. The genes are TRBV3-1 and TRBJ1-1, with no clear D. Germline CDR1 is LGHDT and CDR2 is YNNKEL (reference sequence). This CDR3 comprises 15 residues. The V gene lost 0 bases and the J gene lost 4 bases, with 12 bases spanning the gap. CDR3 bases: TGTGCCAGCAGCCAAGATAGGATTGGCAGCACTGAAGCTTTCTTT. This sequence encodes CASSQDRIGSTEAFF.

The rearrangement links TRBV12-3 or TRBV12-4 to TRBJ2-5; D is uncertain. With 1 base removed from V and 2 bases from J, the gap between germline ends came to 8 bases. The CDR3 has 14 amino acids. CDR3 nucleotide sequence: TGTGCCAGCAGTTTAGGGGAACGGCAAGAGACCCAGTACTTC. Translating it yields CASSLGERQETQYF.

The rearrangement links TRBV20-1 to TRBJ2-7, with 7 positions matching TRBD2. Trimming cost V 3 bases and J 2 bases; bases outside gene matches: 13. CDR3 length: 16 residues. Germline assignment: CDR1 DFQATT and CDR2 SNEGSKA (reference sequence). CDR3 in DNA: TGCAGTGCTAGTGGGTATGAGCGGGGAGTTCCCTACGAGCAGTACTTC. The encoded protein is CSASGYERGVPYEQYF.

This chain uses TRBV12-5 with TRBJ1-4; TRBD1 might be the D (5 bases). This CDR3 comprises 12 residues. V was pared by 5 bases and J by 8 bases, with 9 bases between. Germline CDR1 reads LGHNT; CDR2 reads FRNRAP. The DNA of the CDR3 is TGTGCTAGTGGTACAGGAGGCGAAAAACTGTTTTTT. This sequence encodes CASGTGGEKLFF.

This clonotype has a handful of counts. V gene TRBV6-5 combines with J gene TRBJ2-3, with 8 bases identical to TRBD2. The CDR3 is 15 amino acids. The V gene's germline CDR1 is MNHEY and CDR2 SVGAGI. After removal of 6 bases from V and 4 bases from J, the junction contained 9 bases not matched to a gene. The CDR3 protein is CASSSGTSGSDTQYF. The CDR3 region has the DNA TGTGCCAGCAGCTCCGGGACTAGTGGATCAGATACGCAGTATTTT.

This clonotype was counted a few times. The rearrangement links TRBV7-8 to TRBJ1-4; no clear D gene. Germline V gene lookup returns CDR1 SGHVS and CDR2 FQNEAQ. The V end was cut by 1 base, the J end by 0 bases, with 12 bases between. The length of the CDR3 is 17 residues. CDR3 residues: CASSLGGERATNEKLFF. CDR3 DNA: TGTGCCAGCAGCTTAGGTGGGGAAAGGGCAACTAATGAAAAACTGTTTTTT.

In the case of this clonotype: It is likely a read error, because the conserved phenylalanine at the end of the CDR3 is missing. The chain combines TRBV20-1 with TRBJ2-4; perhaps TRBD1 as D (6 bases). The V gene's germline CDR1 is DFQATT and CDR2 SNEGSKA (reference sequence). This CDR3 region has 14 residues. Trimming stripped 2 bases from V and 4 bases from J, with 12 bases between. CDR3 protein: CSARLPGEKNIQYS. The CDR3 DNA is TGCAGTGCTAGATTGCCAGGGGAAAAAAACATTCAGTACTCC.

The rearrangement joins TRBV7-2 to TRBJ2-5; 8 bases match TRBD1. Germline V gene lookup returns CDR1 SGHTA and CDR2 FQGNSA. The CDR3 length is 14 residues. The junction had 5 bases not matched to a gene; V was cut back by 4 bases and J by 4 bases. The CDR3 protein is CASSSPTGVETQYF. The CDR3 DNA reads TGTGCCAGCAGCTCTCCGACAGGGGTAGAGACCCAGTACTTC. Full variable domain (rest looked up from reference TRBV7-2 and TRBJ2-5): GAGVSQSPSNKVTEKGKDVELRCDPISGHTALYWYRQSLGQGLEFLIYFQGNSAPDKSGLPSDRFSAERTGGSVSTLTIQRTQQEDSAVYLCASSSPTGVETQYFGPGTRLLVL.

The chain couples TRBV6-5 to TRBJ1-1, with D perhaps TRBD1 (5 bases). The CDR3 sequence is 13 residues long. The germline CDR1 and CDR2 sequences are MNHEY and SVGAGI. V lost 2 bases and J lost 3, with 7 bases in between. CDR3 sequence reads: CASSYLGDTEAFF. DNA of the CDR3: TGTGCCAGCAGTTACCTGGGGGACACTGAAGCTTTCTTT.

This clonotype was counted a few times. The chain couples TRBV14 to TRBJ2-3, with D possibly matching TRBD2 (6 bases). The CDR3 length is 14 residues. CDR1 is SGHDN and CDR2 is FVKESK in the germline V gene. V lost 0 bases to trimming and J lost 9 bases, with 13 bases between them. Here the CDR3 DNA reads TGTGCCAGCAGCCAAGACGGGACTGGGCTCACGCAGTATTTT. This codes for CASSQDGTGLTQYF.

This clonotype has only a few counts. This chain joins TRBV20-1 and TRBJ1-1; 9 bases are shared with TRBD1. There are 15 residues in the CDR3. With V trimmed by 0 bases and J by 8 bases, 10 bases remained unmatched. CDR1 DFQATT and CDR2 SNEGSKA come from the germline V gene (reference sequence). CDR3 region: CSARDGPNRGLEAFF. The CDR3 bases are TGCAGTGCTAGAGATGGTCCGAACAGGGGGCTGGAAGCTTTCTTT.

This chain connects TRBV20-1 to TRBJ1-1; TRBD1 aligns across 7 bases. CDR3 size: 14 residues. J gave up 0 bases and V 3 bases, and 4 bases lay outside the gene matches. Germline V lookup: CDR1 DFQATT, CDR2 SNEGSKA (reference sequence). The DNA for the CDR3 is TGCAGTGCTAGGGGACAGACCCTGAACACTGAAGCTTTCTTT. Translating it yields CSARGQTLNTEAFF.

This clonotype has more than one count but fewer than ten. In nucleotides, the CDR3 is TGCGCCAGCAGCCAAGCTTACGCTCAGCCCCAGCATTTT. It specifies CASSQAYAQPQHF. The chain joins TRBV4-1 to TRBJ1-5; D not certain. V lost 1 base and J 6 bases, leaving 7 bases between the germline ends. Germline-derived CDR1 and CDR2 are MGHRA and YSYEKL. The CDR3 is 13 amino acids.

On this clonotype itself: This is likely a read error, given that the CDR3 carries no conserved phenylalanine or tryptophan at its end. This chain links TRBV5-1 with TRBJ1-1, with 9 nucleotides matching TRBD1. This CDR3 region has 14 residues. V lost 0 bases and J lost 5; bases outside the gene matches: 2. Germline loops: CDR1 SGHRS, CDR2 YFSETQ. CDR3 sequence (DNA): TGCGCCAGCAGCTTGGCCGGGACAGGGACTGAAGCTTTCCTT. It specifies CASSLAGTGTEAFL.

This clonotype was seen only a few times. The chain recombines TRBV27 with TRBJ1-3, with D perhaps TRBD1 (5 bases). The CDR3 is 14 residues long. Germline lookup yields CDR1 MNHEY and CDR2 SMNVEV (reference sequence). Trimming cost V 6 bases and J 7 bases, with 16 bases left between them. CDR3 DNA sequence: TGTGCCAGCAGCACCCGGGGCGAAGGGAACACCATATATTTT. Its protein is CASSTRGEGNTIYF.

The chain employs TRBV29-1 and TRBJ1-2, with a weak D call TRBD1 (6 bases). The CDR3 extends over 12 amino acids. Per the germline V gene, CDR1 is SQVTM and CDR2 is ANQGSEA. V lost 3 bases and J 5 bases, leaving 10 bases between the germline ends. Here the CDR3 reads CSVENREYGYTF. The CDR3 bases are TGCAGCGTTGAGAACAGGGAGTATGGCTACACCTTC.

The chain carries TRBV28 and TRBJ1-2, with TRBD1 identical over 7 bases. The CDR3 length is 14 residues. V gave up 6 bases and J gave up 7 bases; unmatched junction bases: 11. Germline V lookup: CDR1 MDHEN, CDR2 SYDVKM. CDR3 nucleotides: TGTGCCAGCAGCGAGTTGACAGGGTCTTTTGGCTACACCTTC. It specifies CASSELTGSFGYTF.